This passage covers 28 T cell receptor beta chains from one sample sequenced in a study of blood T cell dynamics during melanoma immunotherapy. Clones were sequenced by immunoSEQ multiplex PCR, and TCRdb holds only the in-frame ones, with some missing. The data show approximately 25,000 clones, with roughly nine tenths seen just once and 4.6% held by the top ten. Time point meaning: pre-treatment baseline. This specimen was blood, taken from a patient treated with checkpoint blockade. These receptors were taken from a human donor with melanoma.

The J gene is TRBJ2-6, the V gene TRBV9, with D tentatively TRBD1 (6 bases). CDR1 is SGDLS, CDR2 YYNGEE, per germline. The CDR3 consists of 18 residues. The V end lost 2 bases, the J end lost 4 bases, and 19 bases lay between the germline ends. The CDR3 nucleotides are TGTGCCAGCAGCGTCTACCGGGACACATCTACCGGGGCCAACGTCCTGACTTTC. Its translation is CASSVYRDTSTGANVLTF.

About this clone itself: A read error may produce the germline difference seen at one junction end. The chain employs TRBV18 and TRBJ1-4; 10 bases agree with TRBD1. From germline, CDR1 is KGHSH and CDR2 LQKENI. The CDR3 contains 15 residues. CDR3 DNA sequence: TGTGCCAGCTCCCCACCGGGACAGGGGACTGAAAAACTGTTTTTT. This encodes CASSPPGQGTEKLFF.

This clone was seen a handful of times. The chain employs TRBV7-9 and TRBJ1-4; possible D gene TRBD1, 6 bases. In germline, CDR1 is SEHNR, CDR2 FQNEAQ (reference sequence). The CDR3 is 14 amino acids. V was trimmed by 1 base and J by 5 bases, leaving 8 bases between them. Here the CDR3 DNA reads TGTGCCAGCAGCTTAGAAAGGGGGAATGAAAAACTGTTTTTT. Protein sequence: CASSLERGNEKLFF.

The V call is TRBV7-2, the J call TRBJ2-5; no reliable D call. The CDR3 is 14 amino acids. Germline values: CDR1 SGHTA, CDR2 FQGNSA. Trimming cost V 5 bases and J 7 bases, with 17 bases left between them. Written as DNA, the CDR3 is TGTGCCAGCAGCGCTTCAGCCTTTTTGGGGACCCAGTACTTC. Protein sequence: CASSASAFLGTQYF. Together with reference TRBV7-2 and TRBJ2-5, the CDR3 gives the full variable domain: GAGVSQSPSNKVTEKGKDVELRCDPISGHTALYWYRQSLGQGLEFLIYFQGNSAPDKSGLPSDRFSAERTGGSVSTLTIQRTQQEDSAVYLCASSASAFLGTQYFGPGTRLLVL.

The CDR3 sequence is CASRPRLAGRDNEQFF. For the CDR3, the DNA is TGTGCCAGCAGACCGAGACTAGCGGGACGGGACAATGAGCAGTTCTTC. The V and J genes are TRBV2 and TRBJ2-1; 11 bases fit TRBD2. The V gene's germline CDR1 is SNHLY and CDR2 FYNNEI. The length of the CDR3 is 16 residues. Unmatched junction bases numbered 9, after V lost 6 bases and J lost 5 bases.

The chain has TRBV9 and TRBJ2-3; TRBD1 matches at 9 bases. The length of the CDR3 is 19 residues. After removal of 3 bases from V and 0 bases from J, the junction contained 14 bases not matched to a gene. Germline CDR1 and CDR2: SGDLS and YYNGEE. As DNA, the CDR3 is TGTGCCAGCAGCGCCTCCACAGGGGGCCATCCAACAAGCACAGATACGCAGTATTTT. As protein: CASSASTGGHPTSTDTQYF.

This clone was recorded a few times. This chain connects TRBV19 to TRBJ2-2, with a possible D match to TRBD2 (6 bases). The CDR3 is 16 residues long. Germline CDR1 reads LNHDA; CDR2 reads SQIVND (reference sequence). Deletions cut 1 base from V and 0 bases from J, with 9 bases between. This chain's CDR3 is CASSIALATNTGELFF. The CDR3 DNA reads as TGTGCCAGTAGTATAGCACTAGCCACGAACACCGGGGAGCTGTTTTTT.

J is TRBJ2-1 and V is TRBV5-1, with 8 bases fitting TRBD1. CDR3 length equals 13 residues. Germline CDR1 is SGHRS and CDR2 is YFSETQ. J lost 10 bases, V lost 1 base, and 4 bases had no gene match. The CDR3 DNA reads TGCGCCAGCAGCTTGAACAGGGGGGAGGAGCAGTTCTTC. It encodes CASSLNRGEEQFF. Complete variable domain (other parts from reference TRBV5-1 and TRBJ2-1): KAGVTQTPRYLIKTRGQQVTLSCSPISGHRSVSWYQQTPGQGLQFLFEYFSETQRNKGNFPGRFSGRQFSNSRSEMNVSTLELGDSALYLCASSLNRGEEQFFGPGTRLTVL.

V usage is TRBV19 and J usage is TRBJ2-1; no definite D call. This CDR3 is built from 13 residues. Germline lookup yields CDR1 LNHDA and CDR2 SQIVND (reference sequence). V was trimmed by 1 base and J by 9 bases, leaving 10 bases between them. The CDR3 reads CASSIVHFGEQFF. The CDR3 DNA reads as TGTGCCAGTAGTATAGTCCACTTTGGTGAGCAGTTCTTC.

The chain couples TRBV7-8 to TRBJ1-5; TRBD1 is a possible D gene (5 bases). This CDR3 has 15 amino acids. CDR1 and CDR2 from the germline V gene are SGHVS and FQNEAQ. The ends were cut back, 4 bases at V and 0 bases at J, with 10 bases in the middle. The CDR3 loop is CASSSRENSNQPQHF. Here the CDR3 DNA reads TGTGCCAGCAGCTCCAGGGAAAATAGCAATCAGCCCCAGCATTTT.

This clone has a handful of counts. The V gene is TRBV13, the J gene TRBJ2-7; 7 nucleotides line up with TRBD1. The V gene end was trimmed by 5 bases and the J gene end by 2 bases; junction bases not matched to a gene: 6. Germline CDR1 and CDR2: PRHDT and FYEKMQ (reference sequence). The CDR3 loop spans 14 amino acids. In DNA, the CDR3 is TGTGCCAGCAGCCAAGGGGACAGACCCTACGAGCAGTACTTC. Translating it yields CASSQGDRPYEQYF.

The chain joins TRBV7-9 to TRBJ2-5; D perhaps matches TRBD2 (5 bases). The assigned J gene may be wrong: the sequence end matches TRBJ2-7 better. The CDR3 totals 12 residues. Per germline, CDR1 SEHNR and CDR2 FQNEAQ (reference sequence). CDR3 amino acids: CASSLGRGEQYF. In DNA form, the CDR3 reads TGTGCCAGCAGCTTGGGCCGGGGCGAGCAGTACTTC.

This rearrangement joins TRBV5-1 to TRBJ2-7; D remains ambiguous. The germline gives CDR1 SGHRS, CDR2 YFSETQ. This CDR3 is built from 13 residues. V was trimmed by 0 bases and J by 8 bases, leaving 12 bases between them. In DNA form, the CDR3 reads TGCGCCAGCAGCTTGGCTGTGAACCTGCAGCAGTACTTC. It encodes CASSLAVNLQQYF.

The chain uses TRBV19 and TRBJ2-7, with D possibly called TRBD1 or TRBD2 (5 bases each). The V gene lost 6 bases and the J gene lost 6 bases, with 18 bases spanning the gap. Germline values: CDR1 LNHDA, CDR2 SQIVND (reference sequence). The CDR3 consists of 14 residues. CDR3 loop: CASRLSGSGGEQYF. CDR3 DNA: TGTGCCAGTAGATTGTCGGGCAGTGGGGGCGAGCAGTACTTC.

The V gene is TRBV10-3, the J gene TRBJ2-1; D is perhaps TRBD2 (5 bases). CDR1 is ENHRY and CDR2 is SYGVKD in the germline V gene. The CDR3 has 15 amino acids. Trimming cost V 1 base and J 4 bases, with 11 bases left between them. This chain's CDR3 is CAISELARTYNEQFF. CDR3 coding DNA: TGTGCCATCAGTGAGTTAGCGCGTACATACAATGAGCAGTTCTTC.

The J gene is TRBJ1-5, the V gene TRBV7-9; perhaps TRBD1 as D (5 bases). V was pared by 0 bases and J by 0 bases, with 12 bases between. In germline, CDR1 is SEHNR, CDR2 FQNEAQ (reference sequence). CDR3 size: 17 residues. The CDR3 sequence: CASSLAFGTDSNQPQHF. CDR3 nucleotides: TGTGCCAGCAGCTTAGCGTTCGGGACGGATAGCAATCAGCCCCAGCATTTT.

The rearrangement uses TRBV19 and TRBJ2-6; TRBD1 is a possible D gene (5 bases). Germline-derived CDR1 and CDR2 are LNHDA and SQIVND (reference sequence). The CDR3 has 18 amino acids. V was trimmed by 3 bases and J by 0 bases, leaving 15 bases between them. The DNA of the CDR3 is TGTGCCAGTAGTATCGCGGCAGGGCTGAGCTCTGGGGCCAACGTCCTGACTTTC. Translated: CASSIAAGLSSGANVLTF.

This chain links TRBV1 with TRBJ2-5. TRBV1 is given as a pseudogene. The CDR3 consists of 15 residues. For the CDR3, the DNA is TGCACCAGCAGCCAAGGGGGCGGAGGACAAGAGACCCAGTACTTC. This gives the protein CTSSQGGGGQETQYF.

The chain joins TRBV6-5 to TRBJ2-2; D perhaps matches TRBD2 (5 bases). The CDR3 sequence is 13 residues long. Trimming pared 7 bases from V and 6 bases from J, leaving 12 bases between. The V gene's germline CDR1 is MNHEY and CDR2 SVGAGI. DNA for the CDR3: TGTGCCAGCAAAAGCGGCTCGGCCGGGGAGCTGTTTTTT. This codes for CASKSGSAGELFF.

This sequence joins TRBV5-6 and TRBJ2-7; 11 bases are shared with TRBD2. Germline V CDR1 and CDR2: SGHDT, YYEEEE. J was trimmed by 3 bases and V by 4 bases; bases with no gene match: 6. The CDR3 sequence is 15 residues long. The CDR3 nucleotides are TGTGCCAGCAGCCGAACTAGCGGGAGATTCTACGAGCAGTACTTC. Protein sequence: CASSRTSGRFYEQYF.

V is TRBV2 and J is TRBJ1-5; no definite D call. This CDR3 contains 14 residues. Between the trimmed V and J ends, which lost 6 bases and 3 bases, there was a span of 12 bases. Germline V lookup: CDR1 SNHLY, CDR2 FYNNEI. The DNA for the CDR3 is TGTGCCAGCAGGGGCCCGGGTTTCAATCAGCCCCAGCATTTT. Residues: CASRGPGFNQPQHF. Variable domain in full (rest from reference TRBV2 and TRBJ1-5): EPEVTQTPSHQVTQMGQEVILRCVPISNHLYFYWYRQILGQKVEFLVSFYNNEISEKSEIFDDQFSVERPDGSNFTLKIRSTKLEDSAMYFCASRGPGFNQPQHFGDGTRLSIL.

J is TRBJ1-5 and V is TRBV9, with D maybe TRBD1 (5 bases). The CDR3 sequence is 13 residues long. Germline lookup yields CDR1 SGDLS and CDR2 YYNGEE. Trimming stripped 7 bases from V and 6 bases from J, with 14 bases between. The CDR3 DNA reads TGTGCCAGCGGAGACAGTGCGGCTCAGCCCCAGCATTTT. Translating it yields CASGDSAAQPQHF.

This chain links TRBV10-1 with TRBJ2-2; D remains ambiguous. The CDR3 loop spans 13 amino acids. Trimming shortened V by 6 bases and J by 6 bases, and 11 bases separated the two germline ends. Germline CDR1 reads WNHNN; CDR2 reads SYGVQD (reference sequence). CDR3 in amino acids: CASSRTPSGELFF. CDR3 DNA sequence: TGCGCCAGCAGCCGGACCCCCTCCGGGGAGCTGTTTTTT.

This chain joins TRBV27 and TRBJ2-5; 9 bases are a match to TRBD2. Matching the DNA end better, TRBJ2-7 makes the J call doubtful. The CDR3 sequence is 14 residues long. Looked up from germline, CDR1 is MNHEY and CDR2 is SMNVEV (reference sequence). CDR3 in DNA: TGTGCCAGCAGTCTGTTAGCGGGAGCCTACGAGCAGTACTTC. This encodes CASSLLAGAYEQYF.

The sample holds a few counts of this clone. This chain joins TRBV2 and TRBJ2-7; TRBD1 agrees at 9 bases. CDR3 length: 13 residues. J gave up 9 bases and V 6 bases, and 9 bases lay outside the gene matches. CDR1 and CDR2 (germline): SNHLY, FYNNEI. CDR3 DNA sequence: TGTGCCAGCAGGACCGGGACAGGGACTGTGCAGTACTTC. It yields the protein CASRTGTGTVQYF.

This rearrangement joins TRBV10-1 to TRBJ2-4; weak D call: TRBD1 (6 bases). Looked up from germline, CDR1 is WNHNN and CDR2 is SYGVQD (reference sequence). The CDR3 is 13 amino acids. Trimming pared 6 bases from V and 4 bases from J, leaving 10 bases between. The CDR3 DNA is TGCGCCAGCAGCGAGGACAGAAAAAACATTCAGTACTTC. Residues: CASSEDRKNIQYF.

The chain couples TRBV15 to TRBJ2-1; 8 bases line up with TRBD2. V lost 0 bases and J lost 5; bases outside the gene matches: 0. The germline CDR1 and CDR2 sequences are LNHNV and YYDKDF (reference sequence). The CDR3 length is 14 residues. This CDR3 reads CATSRDSGNNEQFF. The CDR3 DNA reads as TGTGCCACCAGCAGAGATAGCGGGAACAATGAGCAGTTCTTC.

The rearrangement links TRBV5-1 to TRBJ2-1, with unresolved D. The germline V gene has CDR1 SGHRS and CDR2 YFSETQ. The length of the CDR3 is 16 residues. Trimming shortened V by 0 bases and J by 0 bases, and 10 bases separated the two germline ends. CDR3 coding DNA: TGCGCCAGCAGCTTGGCAGGCAGTCTCTCCTACAATGAGCAGTTCTTC. It translates to CASSLAGSLSYNEQFF. The complete variable domain, with remaining parts taken from reference TRBV5-1 and TRBJ2-1, reads KAGVTQTPRYLIKTRGQQVTLSCSPISGHRSVSWYQQTPGQGLQFLFEYFSETQRNKGNFPGRFSGRQFSNSRSEMNVSTLELGDSALYLCASSLAGSLSYNEQFFGPGTRLTVL.